These T cell receptor beta chains were read from a single sample in a study of human T cells and chemical hapten exposure. TCRdb re-derived calls from the RACE reads in MiXCR, one entry per CDR3 protein. The sample carries roughly 200,000 distinct CDR3 sequences, under 25% recorded once. The sequencing used whole blood, collected in connection with sensitization to the hapten diphenylcyclopropenone (DPC). These TCRs come from a woman aged 40 to 50 with alopecia areata. Some clones in this sample may be carry-over from other donors' samples. The CDR3 runs from the conserved cysteine through the conserved F or W. The order of the fields is J gene, clone size, D gene, V gene, CDR3 DNA, CDR3 protein. The D gene is left open where the match is weak. The size of a clone is reported for some rows only, either as once, few or many, or as a class for expanded clones.

J: TRBJ2-3
size: once
D: .
V: TRBV6-6
DNA: TGTGCCAGCAGTGCAGCGACAGATACGCAGTATTTT
CDR3: CASSAATDTQYF

J: TRBJ1-1
size: .
D: .
V: TRBV12-3/TRBV12-4
DNA: TGTGCCAGCGGTCGAAACGGTCTTGAAGCTTTCTTT
CDR3: CASGRNGLEAFF

J: TRBJ2-2
size: .
D: .
V: TRBV7-9
DNA: TGTGCCAGCAGCTCAGGGAACACCGGGGAGCTGTTTTTT
CDR3: CASSSGNTGELFF

J: TRBJ2-3
size: .
D: .
V: TRBV5-1
DNA: TGCGCCAGCAGCTTCCGTCCGTCGTCGGGCACAGATACGCAGTATTTT
CDR3: CASSFRPSSGTDTQYF

J: TRBJ2-1
size: .
D: TRBD2
V: TRBV28
DNA: TGTGCCAGCAGTTTCCCTAGCGGGAGGCTGTACAATGAGCAGTTCTTC
CDR3: CASSFPSGRLYNEQFF

J: TRBJ2-7
size: .
D: TRBD1
V: TRBV24-1
DNA: TGTGCCACCAGTGTTACAGGGGGCCACCACGAGCAGTACTTC
CDR3: CATSVTGGHHEQYF

J: TRBJ2-3
size: .
D: TRBD2
V: TRBV6-1
DNA: TGTGCCAGCAGTGAAGCGCTTCTGGGGACTAGCGGCACAGATACGCAGTATTTT
CDR3: CASSEALLGTSGTDTQYF

J: TRBJ2-4
size: .
D: .
V: TRBV6-1
DNA: TGTGCCAGCAGTGAAATTCGGATTGACATTCAGTACTTC
CDR3: CASSEIRIDIQYF

J: TRBJ2-2
size: .
D: TRBD1
V: TRBV3-1
DNA: TGTGCCAGCAGCCAAGCGGGTACCGGGACAGGGAACACCGGGGAGCTGTTTTTT
CDR3: CASSQAGTGTGNTGELFF

J: TRBJ1-5
size: many
D: TRBD1
V: TRBV28
DNA: TGTGCCAGCAGTTTAGGGCAGGGGGATCAGCCCCAGCATTTT
CDR3: CASSLGQGDQPQHF

J: TRBJ2-6
size: .
D: .
V: TRBV7-2
DNA: TGTGCCAGCAGTGACAAACTATTCTCTGGGGCCAACGTCCTGACTTTC
CDR3: CASSDKLFSGANVLTF

J: TRBJ2-7
size: .
D: .
V: TRBV15
DNA: TGTGCCACCAGCAGAGTCGATTCGGGCCACGAGCAGTACTTC
CDR3: CATSRVDSGHEQYF

J: TRBJ2-1
size: .
D: .
V: TRBV5-1
DNA: TGCGCCAGCAGCCCCACAAAATTCTACAATGAGCAGTTCTTC
CDR3: CASSPTKFYNEQFF

J: TRBJ1-6
size: .
D: .
V: TRBV6-6
DNA: TGTGCCAGCACTCTGGGCGGCAGGAGGGATTCACCCCTCCACTTT
CDR3: CASTLGGRRDSPLHF

J: TRBJ2-4
size: few
D: .
V: TRBV7-3
DNA: TGTGCCAGCAGCTTAACGAGAGGCAGGGCCAAAAACATTCAGTACTTC
CDR3: CASSLTRGRAKNIQYF

J: TRBJ2-3
size: .
D: .
V: TRBV7-8
DNA: TGTGCCAGCAGCTTAGATTCGGGGAACACAGATACGCAGTATTTT
CDR3: CASSLDSGNTDTQYF

J: TRBJ2-1
size: .
D: TRBD1
V: TRBV12-3/TRBV12-4
DNA: TGTGCCAGCAGGTACCGGGACAGCTACAATGAGCAGTTCTTC
CDR3: CASRYRDSYNEQFF

J: TRBJ2-1
size: few
D: .
V: TRBV2
DNA: TGTGCCAGCAAGAGACTACTCCACAATGAGCAGTTCTTC
CDR3: CASKRLLHNEQFF

J: TRBJ1-2
size: few
D: TRBD1
V: TRBV7-2
DNA: TGTGCCAGCAGCCCCCGGACAGGGGGCGGGGATGGCTACACCTTC
CDR3: CASSPRTGGGDGYTF

J: TRBJ2-2
size: .
D: .
V: TRBV7-9
DNA: TGTGCCAGCAGCTGGGACATACCCACCGGGGAGCTGTTTTTT
CDR3: CASSWDIPTGELFF

J: TRBJ2-7
size: .
D: TRBD2
V: TRBV28
DNA: TGTGCCAGCAGTTCGCCGTCCGGGACTAGCATCTCCCTCGAGCAGTACTTC
CDR3: CASSSPSGTSISLEQYF

J: TRBJ1-3
size: .
D: .
V: TRBV18
DNA: TGTGCCAGCTCACCACCGGGAGGTAACTCTGGAAACACCATATATTTT
CDR3: CASSPPGGNSGNTIYF

J: TRBJ1-4
size: few
D: TRBD1
V: TRBV7-2
DNA: TGTGCCAGCAGCCCCTCTACCGGGACAGGGGGAGAAAAACTGTTTTTT
CDR3: CASSPSTGTGGEKLFF

J: TRBJ2-7
size: .
D: .
V: TRBV6-2/TRBV6-3
DNA: TGTGCCAGCAGTTATGGAGTCCGCTACGAGCAGTACTTC
CDR3: CASSYGVRYEQYF

J: TRBJ2-2
size: .
D: .
V: TRBV28
DNA: TGTGCCAGCAGTTTCTCCAGGCGAGGCACCGGGGAGCTGTTTTTT
CDR3: CASSFSRRGTGELFF

J: TRBJ2-3
size: .
D: TRBD2
V: TRBV28
DNA: TGTGCCAGCAGATTAGCGGGAGGGTTGGATACGCAGTATTTT
CDR3: CASRLAGGLDTQYF

J: TRBJ2-3
size: .
D: TRBD1
V: TRBV7-7
DNA: TGTGCTAGCACCCTGGGACAGGGAGATTCAGATACGCAGTATTTT
CDR3: CASTLGQGDSDTQYF

J: TRBJ2-7
size: few
D: .
V: TRBV7-8
DNA: TGTGCCAGCAGCCCTAAAATAGGGGGAGGTCCCTACGAGCAGTACTTC
CDR3: CASSPKIGGGPYEQYF

J: TRBJ1-5
size: few
D: .
V: TRBV7-2
DNA: TGTGCCAGCAGCTTAGGTACACATCAGCCCCAGCATTTT
CDR3: CASSLGTHQPQHF

J: TRBJ2-3
size: .
D: TRBD2
V: TRBV10-3
DNA: TGTGCCATCACCGATAGACTAGCGGGAGTAGTAGATACGCAGTATTTT
CDR3: CAITDRLAGVVDTQYF

J: TRBJ2-5
size: .
D: .
V: TRBV5-1
DNA: TGCGCCAGCAGCTTGGCCGCAGGAGAGACCCAGTACTTC
CDR3: CASSLAAGETQYF

J: TRBJ2-3
size: .
D: TRBD2
V: TRBV6-5
DNA: TGTGCCAGCAGTTACGGTAGCGGGAGGACAGATACGCAGTATTTT
CDR3: CASSYGSGRTDTQYF

J: TRBJ2-5
size: many
D: .
V: TRBV14
DNA: TGTGCCAGCAGCCAAGTCTGGGGTCGGGAGGAGACCCAGTACTTC
CDR3: CASSQVWGREETQYF

J: TRBJ1-4
size: once
D: TRBD1
V: TRBV7-8
DNA: TGTGCCAGCAGCTTAGCTCTTGGGCAGGGGGCAGGAAAACTGTTTTTT
CDR3: CASSLALGQGAGKLFF

J: TRBJ1-3
size: .
D: .
V: TRBV7-3
DNA: TGTGCCAGCATCAACCCCCGGACTTACTCTGGAAACACCATATATTTT
CDR3: CASINPRTYSGNTIYF

J: TRBJ2-5
size: .
D: .
V: TRBV10-2
DNA: TGCGCCAGCACCGGGACGGACCCGCGAGGGACCCAGTACTTC
CDR3: CASTGTDPRGTQYF

J: TRBJ2-7
size: .
D: TRBD2
V: TRBV12-3/TRBV12-4
DNA: TGTGCCAGCAGTTTGCTAGCGGGAGGGCCAACGTACGAGCAGTACTTC
CDR3: CASSLLAGGPTYEQYF

J: TRBJ1-1
size: .
D: TRBD1
V: TRBV10-3
DNA: TGTGCCATAAGACAGGGGCTATGGGACACTGAAGCTTTCTTT
CDR3: CAIRQGLWDTEAFF

J: TRBJ2-1
size: few
D: .
V: TRBV24-1
DNA: TGTGCCACCAGTGATTTGACAGACAATGAGCAGTTCTTC
CDR3: CATSDLTDNEQFF

J: TRBJ2-1
size: .
D: TRBD1
V: TRBV4-3
DNA: TGCGCCAGCAGCCAAGATCTGTCAGGGGGCATTGAGCAGTTCTTC
CDR3: CASSQDLSGGIEQFF

J: TRBJ2-5
size: many
D: .
V: TRBV5-4
DNA: TGTGCCAGCAGCTTGCTAGGGGGGCGGAGAGAGACCCAGTACTTC
CDR3: CASSLLGGRRETQYF

J: TRBJ2-3
size: few
D: .
V: TRBV6-1
DNA: TGTGCCAGCAGTGAAGAGTTAGATACGCAGTATTTT
CDR3: CASSEELDTQYF

J: TRBJ2-1
size: .
D: TRBD2
V: TRBV10-3
DNA: TGTGCCATCAGTGAGGGTAGCGGGAGGTTAGACAATGAGCAGTTCTTC
CDR3: CAISEGSGRLDNEQFF

J: TRBJ2-7
size: .
D: .
V: TRBV11-1
DNA: TGTGCCAGCAGCTTGGGGGGCTCCGAGCAGTACTTC
CDR3: CASSLGGSEQYF

J: TRBJ1-6
size: few
D: TRBD1
V: TRBV2
DNA: TGTGCCAGCAGGCAACAGGGGGCAGATTCACCCCTCCACTTT
CDR3: CASRQQGADSPLHF

J: TRBJ1-4
size: once
D: TRBD1
V: TRBV4-3
DNA: TGCGCCAGCAGCCCTACGACAGGGACTAATGAAAAACTGTTTTTT
CDR3: CASSPTTGTNEKLFF

J: TRBJ1-2
size: .
D: .
V: TRBV4-2
DNA: TGTGCCAGCAGCCAAGATAGGGGTGGCTACACCTTC
CDR3: CASSQDRGGYTF

J: TRBJ2-3
size: .
D: .
V: TRBV5-1
DNA: TGCGCCAGCAGCTTGAAATCTGGAGGGGATACGCAGTATTTT
CDR3: CASSLKSGGDTQYF

J: TRBJ1-2
size: .
D: .
V: TRBV5-1
DNA: TGCGCCAGCAGCTTTCAGGTTAACTATGGCTACACCTTC
CDR3: CASSFQVNYGYTF

J: TRBJ1-2
size: few
D: .
V: TRBV5-1
DNA: TGTGCCAGCAGCTCCGACAGCTATGGCTACACCTTC
CDR3: CASSSDSYGYTF

J: TRBJ2-3
size: .
D: .
V: TRBV29-1
DNA: TGCAGCGTTGACCCTTTGGGGTCAGGGGGGAAGGATACGCAGTATTTT
CDR3: CSVDPLGSGGKDTQYF

J: TRBJ2-1
size: .
D: TRBD2
V: TRBV7-9
DNA: TGTGCCAGCAGCATTGGACTAGCGGGAGAGCATGAGCAGTTCTTC
CDR3: CASSIGLAGEHEQFF

J: TRBJ2-1
size: few
D: .
V: TRBV25-1
DNA: TGTGCCAGCAGTGACGCGACTAGATCCCGCAATGAGCAGTTCTTC
CDR3: CASSDATRSRNEQFF